What follows are 9 T cell receptor beta chains derived from one specimen sequenced in a study of T cell clonality in common variable immunodeficiency. The table came from immunoSEQ multiplex PCR; TCRdb's copy has only in-frame clones and leaves some out. Singletons are absent from the sample, which has some 38,000 clones. The sample was peripheral blood mononuclear cells. The receptors originated from a person between 18 and 75 years old in good health.

This clone has at least ten counts. The read halts 3 residues ahead of the CDR3 end, with the missing end drawn from the germline J gene. The chain couples TRBV28 to TRBJ2-3; D ambiguous. Germline values: CDR1 MDHEN, CDR2 SYDVKM. CDR3 length equals 13 residues. Trimming shortened V by 10 bases and J by 4 bases, and 15 bases separated the two germline ends. CDR3 loop: CATNSPQPDTQYF. The sequenced part of the CDR3 DNA is TGTGCCACCAATAGCCCCCAGCCAGATACG.

This clone has a count of ten or more. The read stops 3 residues short of the end of the CDR3; the missing end is completed from the germline J gene. The V call is TRBV20-1, the J call TRBJ2-3; D is uncertain. The CDR3 totals 13 residues. The germline V and J ends were trimmed by 6 bases and 3 bases, with 13 bases remaining between them. Per germline, CDR1 DFQATT and CDR2 SNEGSKA (reference sequence). The covered CDR3 bases are TGCAGTGCCCCGAGGTCAATTACAGATACG. It is translated as CSAPRSITDT. From start to end, the CDR3 is CSAPRSITDTQYF.

In its sample, this clone was seen many times. The CDR3 extends 3 residues past the end of the read, so its final part is completed from the germline J gene. J is TRBJ2-3 and V is TRBV7-8; TRBD2 aligns across 9 bases. Germline trimming cut 0 bases from V and 0 bases from J; bases unmatched to any gene: 1. CDR3 length: 16 amino acids. Germline CDR1 and CDR2: SGHVS and FQNEAQ. The CDR3 loop is CASSLATSGSTDTQYF. Incomplete CDR3 DNA: TGTGCCAGCAGCTTAGCTACTAGCGGGAGCACAGATACG.

There are many counts of this clone. The CDR3 end falls 3 residues outside the read, so it is completed with the germline J gene. The chain links TRBV19 to TRBJ2-1, with D hard to call. V was trimmed by 0 bases and J by 7 bases, leaving 4 bases between them. This CDR3 is built from 12 residues. CDR1 LNHDA and CDR2 SQIVND come from the germline V gene (reference sequence). The CDR3 spells CASSIDRNEQFF. The sequenced part of the CDR3 DNA is TGTGCCAGTAGTATAGATCGGAATGAG.

This clone has a count of ten or more. With the read ending 3 residues before the CDR3 end, the germline J gene is used to fill in that end. This chain connects TRBV30 to TRBJ2-1, with D perhaps TRBD1 (5 bases). This CDR3 is 12 amino acids long. Deletions cut 2 bases from V and 6 bases from J, with 8 bases between. Germline values: CDR1 GTSNPN, CDR2 SVGIG (reference sequence). This CDR3 is CAWSRQGNEQFF. CDR3 DNA (partial): TGTGCCTGGAGTAGGCAGGGCAATGAG. The variable domain in full, completed from reference TRBV30 and TRBJ2-1, reads SQTIHQWPATLVQPVGSPLSLECTVEGTSNPNLYWYRQAAGRGLQLLFYSVGIGQISSEVPQNLSASRPQDRQFILSSKKLLLSDSGFYLCAWSRQGNEQFFGPGTRLTVL.

This clone was seen at least ten times. The read ends 3 residues early relative to the CDR3; the germline J gene fills the gap. The chain has TRBV18 and TRBJ1-4; no reliable D call. Trimming removed 3 bases from V and 6 bases from J, with 2 bases in between. CDR3 length: 11 amino acids. The germline V gene has CDR1 KGHSH and CDR2 LQKENI. CDR3 sequence reads: CASSPDEKLFF. Partial CDR3 DNA: TGTGCCAGCTCACCCGATGAAAAA.

This clone was seen repeatedly, ten times or more. Read data end 3 residues before the CDR3 end; the end is taken from the germline J gene. J is TRBJ2-7 and V is TRBV5-1, with TRBD1 matching 9 bases. Unmatched junction bases numbered 4, after V lost 4 bases and J lost 2 bases. CDR3 length: 14 amino acids. CDR1 is SGHRS and CDR2 is YFSETQ in the germline V gene. Incomplete CDR3 DNA: TGCGCCAGCAGCAAGGGACAGGGACCCTACGAG. It yields the protein CASSKGQGPYE. The entire CDR3 sequence reads CASSKGQGPYEQYF. The complete variable domain, with remaining parts taken from reference TRBV5-1 and TRBJ2-7, reads KAGVTQTPRYLIKTRGQQVTLSCSPISGHRSVSWYQQTPGQGLQFLFEYFSETQRNKGNFPGRFSGRQFSNSRSEMNVSTLELGDSALYLCASSKGQGPYEQYFGPGTRLTVT.

A remark on this clone: The read terminates 3 residues before the CDR3 end, so the remaining end is supplied by the germline J gene. The chain employs TRBV19 and TRBJ2-5; D not resolved. Per the germline V gene, CDR1 is LNHDA and CDR2 is SQIVND (reference sequence). V lost 1 base and J lost 0, with 12 bases in between. There are 16 residues in the CDR3. CDR3 protein: CASSIGQTKYQETQYF. The DNA read from the CDR3 is TGTGCCAGTAGTATAGGGCAGACAAAATACCAAGAGACC.

Worth noting for this clone: The CDR3 goes on 3 residues after the read ends, and that part is filled in from the germline J gene. The chain employs TRBV18 and TRBJ1-2; D ambiguous. This CDR3 has 15 residues. Germline V CDR1 and CDR2: KGHSH, LQKENI. The CDR3 sequence: CASSFMGTGYNDYTF. The covered CDR3 bases are TGTGCCAGCTCATTTATGGGAACGGGGTACAATGAC. Complete variable domain (other parts from reference TRBV18 and TRBJ1-2): NAGVMQNPRHLVRRRGQEARLRCSPMKGHSHVYWYRQLPEEGLKFMVYLQKENIIDESGMPKERFSAEFPKEGPSILRIQQVVRGDSAAYFCASSFMGTGYNDYTFGSGTRLTVV.